The 10 T cell receptor beta chains below all came from one sample that was sequenced in a study of human T cells and chemical hapten exposure. TCRdb re-called the RACE reads with MiXCR, one entry per CDR3 protein. The sample lists approximately 72,000 distinct CDR3 sequences, over 8.5% occurring once. Noted time point: patch test 3, about 24 weeks after DPC sensitization. The treatment: therapeutic diphenylcyclopropenone sensitization with weekly scalp DPC. The source material was whole blood, sampled in connection with sensitization to the hapten diphenylcyclopropenone (DPC). The source of these receptors is a woman in her fifties or sixties with alopecia areata. Some clones in this sample may be carry-over from other donors' samples.

This clonotype was recorded many times. This chain links TRBV7-9 with TRBJ1-2; D is uncertain. CDR1 SEHNR and CDR2 FQNEAQ come from the germline V gene (reference sequence). The CDR3 spans 15 residues. V was trimmed by 0 bases and J by 0 bases, leaving 8 bases between them. Written as DNA, the CDR3 is TGTGCCAGCAGCTTAGCGGGAGCTTCTAACTATGGCTACACCTTC. Amino acid sequence: CASSLAGASNYGYTF.

This chain links TRBV2 with TRBJ2-2; 9 bases align to TRBD2. Germline V gives CDR1 SNHLY, CDR2 FYNNEI. The trim removed 4 bases at V and 3 bases at J, leaving 6 bases unmatched. This CDR3 spans 16 amino acids. CDR3: CASSGGTSSYTGELFF. DNA of the CDR3: TGTGCCAGCAGTGGGGGGACTAGCAGTTACACCGGGGAGCTGTTTTTT.

The table lists this clonotype with many counts. The chain recombines TRBV27 with TRBJ1-3; D ambiguous. The V end lost 2 bases, the J end lost 0 bases, and 5 bases lay between the germline ends. This CDR3 is 14 amino acids long. The germline V gene encodes CDR1 MNHEY and CDR2 SMNVEV (reference sequence). CDR3 in DNA: TGTGCCAGCAGTTTAAAGAGCTCTGGAAACACCATATATTTT. Protein: CASSLKSSGNTIYF.

The table lists this clonotype with many counts. This chain connects TRBV18 to TRBJ1-2; no reliable D call. CDR1 KGHSH and CDR2 LQKENI come from the germline V gene. V dropped 4 bases and J dropped 6 bases, with 9 bases sitting between them. CDR3 length equals 12 residues. The CDR3 loop reads CASSLYKDGYTF. The CDR3 nucleotides read TGTGCCAGCTCACTTTACAAGGATGGCTACACCTTC. The full variable domain, completed using reference TRBV18 and TRBJ1-2, is NAGVMQNPRHLVRRRGQEARLRCSPMKGHSHVYWYRQLPEEGLKFMVYLQKENIIDESGMPKERFSAEFPKEGPSILRIQQVVRGDSAAYFCASSLYKDGYTFGSGTRLTVV.

V gene TRBV6-2 or TRBV6-3 combines with J gene TRBJ2-7; a weak D match, TRBD1 (6 bases). Germline loops: CDR1 MNHEY, CDR2 SVGEGT. V lost 2 bases and J lost 4, with 12 bases in between. This CDR3 has 14 amino acids. CDR3 sequence: CASSYGRGFYEQYF. DNA of the CDR3: TGTGCCAGCAGTTACGGCAGGGGATTTTACGAGCAGTACTTC.

About this clonotype itself: This may be a read error, as it is one base from a much larger clone. This chain connects TRBV5-6 to TRBJ1-2; a weak D match, TRBD1 (6 bases). V lost 2 bases and J lost 4, with 12 bases in between. The germline gives CDR1 SGHDT, CDR2 YYEEEE. This CDR3 has 14 amino acids. As DNA, the CDR3 is TGTGCCAGCAGCTTACAGGGATTCCCCTATGGCTACACCTTC. This sequence encodes CASSLQGFPYGYTF.

This clonotype has ten or more counts. The chain joins TRBV2 to TRBJ1-3; D gene ambiguous. The germline gives CDR1 SNHLY, CDR2 FYNNEI. CDR3 size: 14 residues. V gave up 6 bases and J gave up 0 bases, with 9 bases separating them. DNA of the CDR3: TGTGCCAGCAGGGCTACCGTCTCTGGAAACACCATATATTTT. Protein product: CASRATVSGNTIYF. The complete variable domain, with remaining parts taken from reference TRBV2 and TRBJ1-3, reads EPEVTQTPSHQVTQMGQEVILRCVPISNHLYFYWYRQILGQKVEFLVSFYNNEISEKSEIFDDQFSVERPDGSNFTLKIRSTKLEDSAMYFCASRATVSGNTIYFGEGSWLTVV.

This clonotype was seen at least ten times. This chain links TRBV12-3 or TRBV12-4 with TRBJ1-3; possibly TRBD1 for D (5 bases). V was pared by 5 bases and J by 4 bases, with 15 bases between. This CDR3 is built from 15 residues. The CDR3 bases are TGTGCCAGCAGTCCTGAAGCAGGGAGAGGAAACACCATATATTTT. This codes for CASSPEAGRGNTIYF.

This clonotype came up a few times. J is TRBJ2-3 and V is TRBV6-4; D is uncertain. The CDR3 totals 13 residues. With 0 bases removed from V and 7 bases from J, the gap between germline ends came to 8 bases. Germline CDR1 is MRHNA and CDR2 is SNTAGT. The CDR3 is CASSDSNANTQYF. The CDR3 DNA reads as TGTGCCAGCAGTGACTCGAATGCTAATACGCAGTATTTT.

The V and J genes are TRBV28 and TRBJ1-4; D remains ambiguous. The CDR3 sequence is 16 residues long. The ends were cut back, 1 base at V and 5 bases at J, with 14 bases in the middle. Germline-derived CDR1 and CDR2 are MDHEN and SYDVKM. DNA of the CDR3: TGTGCCAGCAGTTTATCGGACGGTTTTACAAATGAAAAACTGTTTTTT. Encoded protein: CASSLSDGFTNEKLFF.